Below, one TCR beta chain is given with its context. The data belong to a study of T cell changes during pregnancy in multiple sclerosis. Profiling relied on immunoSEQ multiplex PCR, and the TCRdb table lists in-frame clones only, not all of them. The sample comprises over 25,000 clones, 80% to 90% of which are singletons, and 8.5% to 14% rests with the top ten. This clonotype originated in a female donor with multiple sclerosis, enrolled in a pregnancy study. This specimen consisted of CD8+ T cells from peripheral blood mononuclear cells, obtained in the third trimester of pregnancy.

This chain's CDR3 is CASSTPGTVSYEQYF. CDR3 in DNA: TGTGCCAGTAGTACTCCTGGGACAGTCTCCTACGAGCAGTACTTC. This chain joins TRBV19 and TRBJ2-7, with 7 bases identical to TRBD1. CDR3 size: 15 residues. From germline, CDR1 is LNHDA and CDR2 SQIVND (reference sequence). V shed 4 bases and J 0 bases; nucleotides not matched to a gene: 6. Full variable domain (missing parts from reference TRBV19 and TRBJ2-7): DGGITQSPKYLFRKEGQNVTLSCEQNLNHDAMYWYRQDPGQGLRLIYYSQIVNDFQKGDIAEGYSVSREKKESFPLTVTSAQKNPTAFYLCASSTPGTVSYEQYFGPGTRLTVT.